This T cell receptor beta chain originates from a study of shared clonotypes between healthy human individuals. Study conclusions and caveats: In general, naive subsets displayed greater estimated richness than memory subsets did.

This clone has a single count. Its antigen is unknown. The method was immunoSEQ multiplex PCR; TCRdb's version includes in-frame clones alone and lacks a portion of them. The sample includes some 690,000 clones, around 91% of them seen just once. V lost 4 bases and J 4 bases, leaving 13 bases between the germline ends. Per the germline V gene, CDR1 is SNHLY and CDR2 is FYNNEI. The CDR3 has 15 residues. Donors had no recently reported acute infections or vaccinations and were HIV-negative. J is TRBJ2-2 and V is TRBV2; perhaps TRBD1 as D (6 bases). Sequenced input: memory CD8+ T cells from PBMCs. The sample's subset: CD45RO+ cells pooled with CCR7-negative TemRA cells. The sequence was collected from a man between 18 and 35 years old in good health. Some clones in this sample may be carry-over from other donors' samples. CDR3 nucleotide sequence: TGTGCCAGCAGTGGGGGGCTGGCTGTCACCGGGGAGCTGTTTTTT. Amino acids: CASSGGLAVTGELFF.